The next 9 T cell receptor beta chains were all read from a single sample in a study of cytomegalovirus exposure and HLA in healthy donors. Clones were read by immunoSEQ multiplex PCR, and TCRdb kept only the in-frame ones, dropping some. Of approximately 54,000 clones in the sample, roughly 89% are singletons; the top ten hold roughly 8.4%. The sample taken for sequencing was PBMCs. The receptor set was obtained from a woman between 18 and 30 years old in good health and CMV-seropositive.

V gene TRBV5-6 combines with J gene TRBJ2-3; 11 bases are a match to TRBD2. Looked up from germline, CDR1 is SGHDT and CDR2 is YYEEEE. This CDR3 has 14 residues. Trimming at V came to 3 bases and at J to 6 bases, leaving 3 bases not matched to a gene. CDR3 region: CASSSSGGRDTQYF. In DNA form, the CDR3 reads TGTGCCAGCAGCTCTAGCGGGGGGCGGGATACGCAGTATTTT.

V is TRBV28 and J is TRBJ1-3; 7 bases fit TRBD1. V gave up 7 bases and J gave up 0 bases; unmatched junction bases: 6. In germline, CDR1 is MDHEN, CDR2 SYDVKM. This CDR3 contains 15 residues. The CDR3 DNA sequence: TGTGCCAGCACAGTGACAGGGAGCTCTGGAAACACCATATATTTT. It codes for CASTVTGSSGNTIYF. The full variable domain, its missing parts supplied by reference TRBV28 and TRBJ1-3, is DVKVTQSSRYLVKRTGEKVFLECVQDMDHENMFWYRQDPGLGLRLIYFSYDVKMKEKGDIPEGYSVSREKKERFSLILESASTNQTSMYLCASTVTGSSGNTIYFGEGSWLTVV.

V and J are TRBV9 and TRBJ2-3, with a possible D match to TRBD2 (7 bases). Germline CDR1 is SGDLS and CDR2 is YYNGEE. The V end lost 3 bases, the J end lost 6 bases, and 20 bases lay between the germline ends. This CDR3 region has 16 residues. The CDR3 sequence: CASSGPRAGALDTQYF. In DNA, the CDR3 is TGTGCCAGCAGCGGACCTAGGGCGGGGGCACTGGATACGCAGTATTTT.

This chain links TRBV7-3 with TRBJ2-7; 12 nucleotides align to TRBD1. The germline V gene has CDR1 SGHTA and CDR2 FQGTGA. This CDR3 region has 14 residues. With V trimmed by 6 bases and J by 6 bases, 6 bases remained unmatched. CDR3 region: CASSQGQGAFEQYF. CDR3 sequence (DNA): TGTGCCAGCAGTCAGGGACAGGGGGCTTTCGAGCAGTACTTC.

This chain uses TRBV6-5 with TRBJ1-1; unclear D gene. V shed 0 bases and J shed 4 bases, with 6 bases lying between them. CDR3 length equals 13 residues. Germline V lookup: CDR1 MNHEY, CDR2 SVGAGI. The CDR3 here is CASSYSGSTEAFF. The CDR3 nucleotides are TGTGCCAGCAGTTACTCGGGCAGCACTGAAGCTTTCTTT.

This sequence joins TRBV19 and TRBJ2-2, with D tentatively TRBD1 (6 bases). Trimming removed 10 bases at V and 6 bases at J, with 12 bases between. The CDR3 is 12 residues long. Germline loops: CDR1 LNHDA, CDR2 SQIVND (reference sequence). The CDR3 coding sequence is TGTGCCATCCGGGACATTCCCGGGGAGCTGTTTTTT. Its protein product is CAIRDIPGELFF.

This rearrangement joins TRBV5-4 to TRBJ2-7, with TRBD1 as a possible D gene (6 bases). This CDR3 is built from 15 residues. The V and J ends lost 4 bases and 6 bases respectively, with 20 bases between them. Germline lookup yields CDR1 SGHNT and CDR2 YYREEE (reference sequence). The CDR3 DNA reads TGTGCCAGCAGCCCGCGACAGGAACCAACCGGCGAGCAGTACTTC. It specifies CASSPRQEPTGEQYF.

The chain carries TRBV28 and TRBJ1-2; a possible D gene is TRBD1 (6 bases). Germline V gene lookup returns CDR1 MDHEN and CDR2 SYDVKM. CDR3 length: 18 residues. V lost 3 bases to trimming and J lost 3 bases, with 23 bases between them. CDR3 amino acids: CASSLGQFQGNAYYGYTF. The CDR3 nucleotides read TGTGCCAGCAGTTTGGGGCAATTTCAGGGGAACGCTTACTATGGCTACACCTTC.

This CDR3 is CASADRKLSYEQYF. The DNA for the CDR3 is TGTGCCAGTGCGGACAGGAAACTCTCCTACGAGCAGTACTTC. The V and J genes are TRBV28 and TRBJ2-7; 7 bases are a match to TRBD1. This CDR3 spans 14 amino acids. Germline loops: CDR1 MDHEN, CDR2 SYDVKM. J was trimmed by 0 bases and V by 9 bases; bases with no gene match: 8.